Given below is one T cell receptor (beta chain) in context. Its antigen remains unknown. Libraries were prepared by immunoSEQ multiplex PCR; TCRdb keeps only in-frame clonotypes and omits some of them. The sample yields some 170,000 clones, 94% seen once. The sample is drawn from a study of T cell responses to AZD1222 COVID-19 vaccine. Regarding the study as a whole: Most donors were white British, females outnumbered males, and clonal diversity was possibly underestimated.

The study pooled second doses at about 4 or about 12 weeks. Trimming cost V 4 bases and J 2 bases, with 12 bases left between them. Germline CDR1 and CDR2: SGHTA and FQGNSA. This CDR3 has 15 amino acids. Sequencing used peripheral blood, obtained 28 days after the second AZD1222 dose. The gene calls are TRBV7-2 and TRBJ1-3; D remains ambiguous. The source is an adult who received the AZD1222 COVID-19 vaccine. In DNA, the CDR3 is TGTGCCAGCAGCTCCACCAAGGCGGCTGGAAACACCATATATTTT. Its translation is CASSSTKAAGNTIYF. The entire variable domain, with the rest obtained from reference TRBV7-2 and TRBJ1-3, is as follows: GAGVSQSPSNKVTEKGKDVELRCDPISGHTALYWYRQSLGQGLEFLIYFQGNSAPDKSGLPSDRFSAERTGGSVSTLTIQRTQQEDSAVYLCASSSTKAAGNTIYFGEGSWLTVV.